One and the same sample provided the 6 T cell receptor beta chains below, sequenced in a study of tumor-infiltrating lymphocytes in primary liver carcinoma. Synthesis of TCR beta cDNA was carried out from approximately 0.55 ug total RNA with a constant-region primer. Investigators got TCR beta libraries out of three nested multiplex PCR rounds, done with slightly modified ARM-PCR. Rounds one and two of PCR, each of 10 cycles, were primed with TRBV1-TRBV30 forward primers and a C-beta reverse primer. Via MiXCR, TCRdb re-called the multiplex PCR reads, giving one row per CDR3 protein. The sample holds tens of thousands of distinct CDR3 sequences, roughly 75% seen once. From unsorted bulk tissue weighing roughly 19-32 mg, DNA and RNA were co-extracted. The specimen sequenced was tumor-adjacent normal liver tissue. The receptors were sampled from a woman aged 25-40 years with primary liver carcinoma and hepatitis B virus infection.

Comment on this clonotype: One base away lies a much larger clone, so this may be a sequencing read error. The J gene is TRBJ2-7, the V gene TRBV14, with 10 bases identical to TRBD2. After removal of 7 bases from V and 3 bases from J, the junction contained 6 bases not matched to a gene. This CDR3 has 14 amino acids. CDR1 and CDR2 (germline): SGHDN, FVKESK. DNA of the CDR3: TGTGCCAGCAACCCGGGACTAGCGATCTACGAGCAGTACTTC. This gives the protein CASNPGLAIYEQYF. Full variable domain (missing parts from reference TRBV14 and TRBJ2-7): EAGVTQFPSHSVIEKGQTVTLRCDPISGHDNLYWYRRVMGKEIKFLLHFVKESKQDESGMPNNRFLAERTGGTYSTLKVQPAELEDSGVYFCASNPGLAIYEQYFGPGTRLTVT.

There are a few counts of this clonotype. J is TRBJ2-2 and V is TRBV4-3, with D perhaps matching TRBD2 (6 bases). Germline-derived CDR1 and CDR2 are LGHNA and YSLEER. There are 12 residues in the CDR3. The CDR3 DNA follows: TGCACTAGCAGACTTGGTACCGGGGAGCTGTTTTTT. This codes for CTSRLGTGELFF.

This clonotype has just one count. One junction end does not reproduce the germline sequence, and a read error may be involved. The gene calls are TRBV29-1 and TRBJ2-1; 10 nucleotides line up with TRBD2. The CDR3 has 16 amino acids. The germline CDR1 and CDR2 sequences are SQVTM and ANQGSEA. The CDR3, as DNA: TGCAGCGTTGTTATCGGCAGGGGACTAGCGACCGATGAGCAGTTCTTT. Its protein is CSVVIGRGLATDEQFF.

Many counts were recorded for this clonotype. The CDR3 nucleotides are TGTGCCAACTCAGGACTAGCGGGAGGGAGGGGAGCCGGGGAGCTGTTTTTT. It translates to CANSGLAGGRGAGELFF. The chain combines TRBV6-1 with TRBJ2-2; 15 bases match TRBD2. V lost 10 bases to trimming and J lost 6 bases; unmatched junction nucleotides: 12. Germline V CDR1 and CDR2: MNHNS, SASEGT. CDR3 size: 17 residues.

This chain connects TRBV11-3 to TRBJ2-3; D possibly matches TRBD1 or TRBD2 (6 bases each). V dropped 3 bases and J dropped 4 bases, with 26 bases sitting between them. CDR1 SGHNT and CDR2 YENEEA come from the germline V gene. This CDR3 is 19 amino acids long. In nucleotides, the CDR3 is TGTGCCAGCAGCTTGGGTTTTGGAGGGGGAGCAGGAGGCGCAGATACGCAGTATTTT. Its protein is CASSLGFGGGAGGADTQYF.

The genes are TRBV30 and TRBJ2-2; a weak D match, TRBD1 (6 bases). Trimming took 4 bases from V and 10 from J, leaving 19 bases between them. The CDR3 totals 14 residues. Germline values: CDR1 GTSNPN, CDR2 SVGIG (reference sequence). The CDR3 DNA reads TGTGCCTGGATCCCCGACAGGAGCACCTTGGAGCTGTTTTTT. Its protein product is CAWIPDRSTLELFF.